Below, 3 T cell receptor beta chains from the same sample are listed, as sequenced in a study of T cells in Graves' hyperthyroidism and ophthalmopathy. Regions amplified from RNA transcripts were the TCR beta CDR3 regions. During a first-round RT-PCR of the TCR CDR3, the HTBI primer set was used. TCRdb re-called the multiplex PCR reads through MiXCR, storing one row per CDR3 protein. The sample lists 460,000 or so distinct CDR3 sequences, approximately 14% seen once, with 15% to 20% in the top ten. The sample consisted of blood. Source of these receptors: a woman aged 18-29 years with Graves' hyperthyroidism.

At least ten counts were recorded for this clonotype. The chain links TRBV7-3 to TRBJ2-1; TRBD2 matches 11 bases. CDR1 is SGHTA, CDR2 FQGTGA, per germline. The CDR3 contains 17 residues. J lost 1 base, V lost 3 bases, and 5 bases had no gene match. Written as DNA, the CDR3 is TGTGCCAGCAGCTTCTCTAGCGGGGGGTGGTCCTACAATGAGCAGTTCTTC. Protein: CASSFSSGGWSYNEQFF.

Many counts were recorded for this clonotype. The chain employs TRBV7-9 and TRBJ2-1; 7 bases are a match to TRBD2. CDR3 length equals 15 residues. The V segment lost 7 bases and the J segment 5 bases; nucleotides outside the gene matches: 11. Per germline, CDR1 SEHNR and CDR2 FQNEAQ (reference sequence). The CDR3 loop is CASMTEGRAHNEQFF. The CDR3 DNA reads as TGTGCCAGCATGACCGAAGGGAGGGCCCACAATGAGCAGTTCTTC. Complete variable domain (other parts from reference TRBV7-9 and TRBJ2-1): DTGVSQNPRHKITKRGQNVTFRCDPISEHNRLYWYRQTLGQGPEFLTYFQNEAQLEKSRLLSDRFSAERPKGSFSTLEIQRTEQGDSAMYLCASMTEGRAHNEQFFGPGTRLTVL.

This clonotype was counted many times. The V gene is TRBV6-2 or TRBV6-3, the J gene TRBJ2-7; TRBD2 is a possible D gene (5 bases). The V and J ends lost 5 bases and 3 bases respectively, with 14 bases between them. The CDR3 loop spans 14 amino acids. Germline values: CDR1 MNHEY, CDR2 SVGEGT. The CDR3 coding sequence is TGTGCCAGCAGTCCCCGTGAGAGCGGCTACGAGCAGTACGTC. Translated, it gives CASSPRESGYEQYV.